This TCR beta chain came from a study of blood T cell repertoires in COVID-19. At the level of the study: Sources were T cells, B-cell-depleted T cells, or PBMCs; the material itself was cDNA or gDNA.

TCRdb's table, derived via immunoSEQ multiplex PCR, lists solely in-frame clones and lacks some. The data hold fewer than 100,000 clones, with roughly 85% observed a single time. V shed 5 bases, J shed 9 bases, and the junction held 11 bases outside the gene matches. CDR1 and CDR2 from the germline V gene are MDHEN and SYDVKM. CDR3 size: 15 residues. This clone has only a few counts. The TCR originated in a man aged 50-60 years with COVID-19, enrolled during active disease. Sequencing used peripheral blood. V usage is TRBV28 and J usage is TRBJ1-5; TRBD1 matches at 9 bases. As DNA, the CDR3 is TGTGCCAGCAGTACCCCGGGACAGGGCTCACGGCCCCAGCATTTT. Its protein product is CASSTPGQGSRPQHF. Looking up the rest from reference TRBV28 and TRBJ1-5 gives the full variable domain: DVKVTQSSRYLVKRTGEKVFLECVQDMDHENMFWYRQDPGLGLRLIYFSYDVKMKEKGDIPEGYSVSREKKERFSLILESASTNQTSMYLCASSTPGQGSRPQHFGDGTRLSIL.